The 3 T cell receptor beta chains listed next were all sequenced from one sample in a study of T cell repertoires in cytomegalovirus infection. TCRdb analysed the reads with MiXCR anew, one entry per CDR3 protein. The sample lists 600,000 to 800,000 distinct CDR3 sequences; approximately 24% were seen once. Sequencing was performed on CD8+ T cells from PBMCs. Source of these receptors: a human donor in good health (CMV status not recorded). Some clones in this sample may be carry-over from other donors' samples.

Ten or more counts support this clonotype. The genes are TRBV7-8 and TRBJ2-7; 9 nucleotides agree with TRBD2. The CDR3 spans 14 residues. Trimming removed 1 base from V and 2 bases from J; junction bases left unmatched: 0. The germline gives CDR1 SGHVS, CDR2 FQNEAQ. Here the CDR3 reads CASSLGTSAYEQYV. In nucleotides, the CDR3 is TGTGCCAGCAGCTTAGGGACTAGCGCCTACGAGCAGTACGTC.

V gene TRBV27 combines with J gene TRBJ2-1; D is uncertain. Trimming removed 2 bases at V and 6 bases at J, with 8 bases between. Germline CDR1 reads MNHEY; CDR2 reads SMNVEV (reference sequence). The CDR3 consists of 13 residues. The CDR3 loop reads CASSLRPGNEQFF. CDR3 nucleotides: TGTGCCAGCAGTTTACGCCCGGGCAATGAGCAGTTCTTC.

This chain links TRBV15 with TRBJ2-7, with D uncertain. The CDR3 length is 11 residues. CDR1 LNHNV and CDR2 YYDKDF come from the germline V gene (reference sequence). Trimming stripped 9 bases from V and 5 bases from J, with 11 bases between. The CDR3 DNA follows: TGTGCCACTAAAGGAGTCCACGAGCAGTACTTC. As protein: CATKGVHEQYF.